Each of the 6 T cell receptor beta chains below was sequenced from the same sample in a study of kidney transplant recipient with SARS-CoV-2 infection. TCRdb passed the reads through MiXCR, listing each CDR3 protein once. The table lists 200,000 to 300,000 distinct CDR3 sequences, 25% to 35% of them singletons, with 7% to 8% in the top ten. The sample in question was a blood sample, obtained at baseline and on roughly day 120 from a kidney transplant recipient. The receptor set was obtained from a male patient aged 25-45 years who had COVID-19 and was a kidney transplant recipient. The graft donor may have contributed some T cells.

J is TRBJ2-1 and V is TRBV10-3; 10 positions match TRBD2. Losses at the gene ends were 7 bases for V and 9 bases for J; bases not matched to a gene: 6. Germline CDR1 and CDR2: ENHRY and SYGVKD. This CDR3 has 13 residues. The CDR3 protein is CAITRVAGGEQFF. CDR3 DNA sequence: TGTGCCATCACTAGAGTAGCGGGAGGTGAGCAGTTCTTC.

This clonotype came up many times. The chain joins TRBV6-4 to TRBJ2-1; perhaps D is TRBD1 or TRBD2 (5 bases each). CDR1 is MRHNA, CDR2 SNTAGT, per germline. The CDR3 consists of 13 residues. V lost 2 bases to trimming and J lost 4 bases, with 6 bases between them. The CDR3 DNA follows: TGTGCCAGCAGTGACGGGGGTTACAATGAGCAGTTCTTC. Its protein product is CASSDGGYNEQFF.

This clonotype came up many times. The CDR3 DNA reads TGTGCCAGCAGCTACCTTTCCACAAACTATGGCTACACCTTC. It translates to CASSYLSTNYGYTF. The V gene is TRBV28, the J gene TRBJ1-2; D not resolved. The germline gives CDR1 MDHEN, CDR2 SYDVKM. Trimming took 6 bases from V and 2 from J, leaving 13 bases between them. The CDR3 has 14 amino acids.

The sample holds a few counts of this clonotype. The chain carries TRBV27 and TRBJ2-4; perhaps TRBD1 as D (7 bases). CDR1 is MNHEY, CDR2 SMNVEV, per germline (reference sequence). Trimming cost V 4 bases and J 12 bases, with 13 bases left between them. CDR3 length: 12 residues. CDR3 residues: CASSWAGGTQYF. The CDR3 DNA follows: TGTGCCAGCAGTTGGGCAGGGGGGACTCAGTACTTC.

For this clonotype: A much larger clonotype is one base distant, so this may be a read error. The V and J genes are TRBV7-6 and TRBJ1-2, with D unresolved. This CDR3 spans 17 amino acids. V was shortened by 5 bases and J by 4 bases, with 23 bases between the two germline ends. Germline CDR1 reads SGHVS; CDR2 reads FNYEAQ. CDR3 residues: CASSVRNKFRKTYGYTF. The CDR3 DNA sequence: TGTGCCAGCAGCGTCCGCAATAAGTTCCGAAAGACCTATGGCTACACCTTC.

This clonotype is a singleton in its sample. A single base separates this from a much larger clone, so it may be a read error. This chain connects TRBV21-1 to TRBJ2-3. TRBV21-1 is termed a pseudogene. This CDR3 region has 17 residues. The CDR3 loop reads CASRSRVATVIQDTQYF. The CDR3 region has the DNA TGTGCCAGCAGGTCTCGCGTAGCTACAGTCATACAAGATACGCAGTATTTT.